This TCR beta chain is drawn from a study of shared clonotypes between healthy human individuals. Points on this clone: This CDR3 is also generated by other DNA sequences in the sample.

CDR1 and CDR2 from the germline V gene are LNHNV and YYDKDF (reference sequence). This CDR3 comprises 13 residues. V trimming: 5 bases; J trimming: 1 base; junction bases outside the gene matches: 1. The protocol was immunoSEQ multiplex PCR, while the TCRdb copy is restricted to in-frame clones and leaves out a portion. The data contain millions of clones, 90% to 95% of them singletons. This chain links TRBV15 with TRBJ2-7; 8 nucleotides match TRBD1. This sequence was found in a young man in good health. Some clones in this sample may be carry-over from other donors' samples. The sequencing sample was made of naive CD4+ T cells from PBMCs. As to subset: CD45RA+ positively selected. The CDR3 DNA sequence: TGTGCCACCAGCCGACAGGGGTCCTACGAGCAGTACTTC. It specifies CATSRQGSYEQYF.